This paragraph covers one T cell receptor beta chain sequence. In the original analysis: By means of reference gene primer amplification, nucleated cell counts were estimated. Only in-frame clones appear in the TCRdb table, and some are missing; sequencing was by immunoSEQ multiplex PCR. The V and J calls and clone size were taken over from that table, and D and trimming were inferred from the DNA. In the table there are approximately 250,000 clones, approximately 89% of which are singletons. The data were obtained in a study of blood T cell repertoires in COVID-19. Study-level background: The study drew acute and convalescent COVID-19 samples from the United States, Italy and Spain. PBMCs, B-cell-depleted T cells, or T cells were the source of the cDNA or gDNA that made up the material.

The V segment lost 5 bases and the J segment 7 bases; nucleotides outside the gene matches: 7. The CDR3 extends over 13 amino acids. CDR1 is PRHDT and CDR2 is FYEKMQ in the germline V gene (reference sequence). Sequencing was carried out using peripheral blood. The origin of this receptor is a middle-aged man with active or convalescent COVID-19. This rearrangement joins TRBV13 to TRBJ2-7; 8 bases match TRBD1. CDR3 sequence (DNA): TGTGCCAGCAGCGAGGGACAGGCGAGGGAGCAGTACTTC. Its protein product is CASSEGQAREQYF.